This TCR beta chain stems from a study of T-cell reconstitution after alpha-beta-depleted transplantation in children. The study, taken as a whole, reports: Surviving thymic progenitors and recipient T cells were the source of high TCRbeta diversity at day 60 in some patients. At one year after transplant, newly produced T cells mostly accounted for T-cell counts and diversity. Reported findings indicate that, about two months after transplant, alpha-beta T cells came from several hundred expanded clones, which were derived from non-depleted graft cells.

This clonotype was recorded a few times. The target antigen is unknown. The germline V gene encodes CDR1 LNHDA and CDR2 SQIVND (reference sequence). The CDR3 consists of 13 residues. Trimming took off 1 base at V and 1 base at J, with 4 bases between the two ends. For TCRbeta, the library was prepared with unique molecular identifiers. MiXCR, run by TCRdb on the PCR reads, gives a single entry per CDR3 protein. The profile shows 450,000 to 550,000 distinct CDR3 sequences, around 10% of them singletons. The sequence was collected from a female patient aged 2-9 years who had a stem cell transplant for aplastic anemia, so the T cells may come from the graft donor. Sequencing used PBMCs, mostly from graft donor cells, obtained 180 days after TCRalphabeta/CD19-depleted stem cell transplant. The rearrangement uses TRBV19 and TRBJ1-1; no definite D call. The CDR3 region is CASSIATNTEAFF. The CDR3 DNA is TGTGCCAGTAGTATAGCTACGAACACTGAAGCTTTCTTT.